The TCR beta chain described here comes from a study of CD8 T cells in ankylosing spondylitis. This clonotype was detected ten times or more. This CDR3 region has 17 residues. V gave up 2 bases and J gave up 3 bases, with 17 bases separating them. In germline, CDR1 is ENHRY, CDR2 SYGVKD. TCRdb reprocessed the 5' RACE reads via MiXCR and lists one record per CDR3 protein. The data show under 250,000 distinct CDR3 sequences, about 10% seen once. The receptor was isolated from a male donor with ankylosing spondylitis or in good health (not recorded which). What was sequenced was blood, either unsorted or a sorted T cell fraction (not recorded which). The rearrangement links TRBV10-3 to TRBJ2-1; D perhaps matches TRBD2 (5 bases). DNA for the CDR3: TGTGCCATCAGTGAGCCCGATGGGGAGTTAAGCTACAATGAGCAGTTCTTC. Translation gives CAISEPDGELSYNEQFF.